These T cell receptor beta chains were read from a single sample in a study of graft-versus-host responses after intestinal transplantation. Assay: immunoSEQ multiplex PCR; the TCRdb copy retains only in-frame clones and omits some. The repertoire holds tens of thousands of clones, roughly 90% seen once, with 0.5% to 0.65% in the top ten. Their recognized antigens are unknown. Sample: unstimulated CD4+ T cells sorted from spleen or lymph node cells, taken before transplant. These receptors were collected from a human donor who was the organ donor for an intestinal transplant. Both conserved end residues are trimmed from each CDR3. A D gene is named only where the DNA matches it firmly. Some rows have no size entry. The others give once, few or many, or a class for an expanded clone.

len,abundance,j_gene,v_gene,d_gene,CDR3aa
13,.,TRBJ2-1,TRBV4-1,.,ASSQGLANYNEQF
12,.,TRBJ1-2,TRBV28,TRBD1,ASSFSGGAAGYT
13,once,TRBJ1-1,TRBV30,.,AWGGSTGFVTEAF
13,.,TRBJ2-1,TRBV2,.,ASSRDRGSYNEQF
15,.,TRBJ2-3,TRBV4-2,TRBD2,ASSLPRSGTATDTQY
13,.,TRBJ1-5,TRBV6-1,.,ASSESPYSNQPQH
12,.,TRBJ1-1,TRBV28,.,ASSLNRAGTEAF
10,.,TRBJ2-7,TRBV9,.,ASPIADYEQY
16,.,TRBJ2-7,TRBV11-2,.,ASSFASYPGDPSYEQY
11,.,TRBJ1-2,TRBV19,TRBD1,ASLSWTGSGYT
13,once,TRBJ1-1,TRBV2,.,ASSEVGTPNTEAF
13,.,TRBJ2-4,TRBV9,.,ASSVEGDTKNIQY
12,.,TRBJ2-7,TRBV10-3,TRBD1,AIGQGQGVYEQY
11,.,TRBJ2-7,TRBV14,.,ASSLTRANEQY
16,.,TRBJ2-1,TRBV7-3,.,ASSLVSLTPRSYNEQF
13,.,TRBJ2-1,TRBV6-4,.,ASSAGAGGRDEQF
14,.,TRBJ1-4,TRBV11-3,.,ASSGRREKDNEKLF
12,.,TRBJ2-7,TRBV27,.,ASNGGPSSYEQY
12,.,TRBJ2-5,TRBV28,.,ASLTRGLQETQY
14,.,TRBJ2-1,TRBV5-5,TRBD2,ASSRGLAGSYNEQF
13,.,TRBJ2-2,TRBV19,TRBD1,ASSMTGANTGELF
12,.,TRBJ2-1,TRBV7-2,.,ASSLMSSYNEQF
12,once,TRBJ1-1,TRBV5-4,.,ASSPRQGHAEAF
11,.,TRBJ2-1,TRBV2,.,ASSGGPNNEQF